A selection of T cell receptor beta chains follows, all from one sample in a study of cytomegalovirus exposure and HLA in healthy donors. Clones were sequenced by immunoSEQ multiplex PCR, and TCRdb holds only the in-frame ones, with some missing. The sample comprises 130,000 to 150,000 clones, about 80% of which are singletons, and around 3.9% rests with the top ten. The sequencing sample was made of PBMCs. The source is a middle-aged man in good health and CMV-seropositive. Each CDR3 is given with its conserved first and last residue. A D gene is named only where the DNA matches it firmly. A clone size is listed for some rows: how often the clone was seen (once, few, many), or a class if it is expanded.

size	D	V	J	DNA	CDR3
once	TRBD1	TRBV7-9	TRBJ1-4	TGTGCCAGCAGCGCCAACAGGGGGCCGGATGAAAAACTGTTTTTT	CASSANRGPDEKLFF
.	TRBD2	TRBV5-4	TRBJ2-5	TGTGCCAGCAGCGTAGCGGGAGGCCCCCAAGAGACCCAGTACTTC	CASSVAGGPQETQYF
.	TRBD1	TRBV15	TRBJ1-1	TGTGCCACCAGCAGAGGACAGGGAGGCACTGAAGCTTTCTTT	CATSRGQGGTEAFF
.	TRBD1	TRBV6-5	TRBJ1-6	TGTGCCAGCAGTGCCGGACAGGGGGTCTCATCACCCCTCCACTTT	CASSAGQGVSSPLHF
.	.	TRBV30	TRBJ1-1	TGTGCCTGGAGTGTACGCGAGGACACTGAAGCTTTCTTT	CAWSVREDTEAFF
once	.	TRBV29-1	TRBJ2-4	TGCAGCGTTGCCAGGGATGCCAAAAACATTCAGTACTTC	CSVARDAKNIQYF
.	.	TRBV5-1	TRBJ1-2	TGCGCCAGCAGCTTGGGCCCCACTTCTAACTATGGCTACACCTTC	CASSLGPTSNYGYTF
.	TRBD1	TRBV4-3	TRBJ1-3	TGCGCCAGCAGCCATCGACAGGGAAGCTCTGGAAACACCATATATTTT	CASSHRQGSSGNTIYF
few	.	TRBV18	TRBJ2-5	TGTGCCAGCTCACCCGAGGTGACCCAGTACTTC	CASSPEVTQYF
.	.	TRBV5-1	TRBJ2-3	TGCGCCAGCAGCTTGGCTGGAGTCGATACGCAGTATTTT	CASSLAGVDTQYF
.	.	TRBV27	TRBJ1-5	TGTGCCAGCCGTACCAGGGAACGGAGCAATCAGCCCCAGCATTTT	CASRTRERSNQPQHF
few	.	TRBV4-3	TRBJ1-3	TGCGCCAGCAGCCTTATCTCTGGAAACACCATATATTTT	CASSLISGNTIYF
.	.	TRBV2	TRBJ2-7	TGTGCCAGCAGTGTAACTGACGAGCAGTACTTC	CASSVTDEQYF
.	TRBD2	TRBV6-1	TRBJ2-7	TGTGCCAGCAGGCAGGGACTATCCTACGAGCAGTACTTC	CASRQGLSYEQYF
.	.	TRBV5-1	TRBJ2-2	TGCGCCAGCAGCTATCCTCTAGCCGGGGAGCTGTTTTTT	CASSYPLAGELFF
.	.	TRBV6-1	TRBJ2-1	TGTGCCAGCAGTGAGCTCCAGAACTCCTACAATGAGCAGTTCTTC	CASSELQNSYNEQFF
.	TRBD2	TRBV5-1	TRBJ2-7	TGCGCCAGCAGCTTGGTTGGGACTAGCGGGGAGCAGTACTTC	CASSLVGTSGEQYF
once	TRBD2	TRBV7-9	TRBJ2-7	TGTGCCAGCAGCTACGGCTGGCGGGAGAGAAACGAGCAGTACTTC	CASSYGWRERNEQYF
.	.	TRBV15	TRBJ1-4	TGTGCCACCAGCAGAGAATCTCTAGGTTTTGAAAAACTGTTTTTT	CATSRESLGFEKLFF
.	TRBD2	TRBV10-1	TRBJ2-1	TGCGCCAGCAGCGCCGGGACTAGCGGGAGCAATGAGCAGTTCTTC	CASSAGTSGSNEQFF
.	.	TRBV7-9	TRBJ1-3	TGTGCCAGCAGCACCGGGACATCGGGAAACACCATATATTTT	CASSTGTSGNTIYF
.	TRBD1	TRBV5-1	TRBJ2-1	TGCGCCAGCAGCTTGACACGACAGGGTCGGAATGAGCAGTTCTTC	CASSLTRQGRNEQFF
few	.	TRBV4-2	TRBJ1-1	TGTGCCAGCAGCGAAATCACGGGTTACACTGAAGCTTTCTTT	CASSEITGYTEAFF
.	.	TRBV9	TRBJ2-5	TGTGCCAGCAGCGTCCTAGGGGTGGCCCAAGAGACCCAGTACTTC	CASSVLGVAQETQYF
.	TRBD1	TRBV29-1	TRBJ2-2	TGCAGCGTTGCCCGGACAGGGGGAGGCACCGGGGAGCTGTTTTTT	CSVARTGGGTGELFF
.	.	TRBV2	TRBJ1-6	TGTGCCAAAGGAGGGTTTTGGGGGAGTAATTCACCCCTCCACTTT	CAKGGFWGSNSPLHF
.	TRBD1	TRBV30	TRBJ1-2	TGTGCCTGGAACACGGGAGGGGGCGCTTATAGCTACACCTTC	CAWNTGGGAYSYTF
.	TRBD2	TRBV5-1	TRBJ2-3	TGCGCCAGCAGCTTGTTGGGACTAGCGGACACAGATACGCAGTATTTT	CASSLLGLADTDTQYF
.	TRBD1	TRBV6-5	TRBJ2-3	TGTGCCAGCAGTTTAGAGGGGGCTAGCACAGATACGCAGTATTTT	CASSLEGASTDTQYF
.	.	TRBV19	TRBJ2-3	TGTGCCAGTAAACGGGGTACTTCGGGCACAGATACGCAGTATTTT	CASKRGTSGTDTQYF
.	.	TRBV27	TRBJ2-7	TGTGCCAGCAGCCCGGGACGCGGGACCTACGAGCAGTACTTC	CASSPGRGTYEQYF
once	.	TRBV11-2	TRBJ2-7	TGTGCCAGCAGCTCATCCGAGCAGTACTTC	CASSSSEQYF
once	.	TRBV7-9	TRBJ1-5	TGTGCCAGCAGCTTAGAAGGCGGAAATCAGCCCCAGCATTTT	CASSLEGGNQPQHF
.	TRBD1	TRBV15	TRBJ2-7	TGTGCCACCAGCAGAGGACAGGGAAGCTCCTACGAGCAGTACTTC	CATSRGQGSSYEQYF
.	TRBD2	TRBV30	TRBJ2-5	TGTGCCTTTTCAGCTCAGGGAGGGGAGACCCAGTACTTC	CAFSAQGGETQYF
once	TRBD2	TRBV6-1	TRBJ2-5	TGTGCCAGCAGTGTAAACGTCGGGAGGGAGACCCAGTACTTC	CASSVNVGRETQYF
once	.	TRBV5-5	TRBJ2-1	TGTGCCAGCAGCGCCGGGGGGCCCTCCTACAATGAGCAGTTCTTC	CASSAGGPSYNEQFF
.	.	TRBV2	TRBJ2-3	TGTGCCAGCCGAGATCTGCCCGCTAGCACAGATACGCAGTATTTT	CASRDLPASTDTQYF
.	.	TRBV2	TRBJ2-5	TGTGCCAGCAGTGAACGCGTAAGTGGAGCACAAGAGACCCAGTACTTC	CASSERVSGAQETQYF
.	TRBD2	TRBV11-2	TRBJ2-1	TGTGCCAGCAGCCGAAAGCGGACTAGCGGATACAATGAGCAGTTCTTC	CASSRKRTSGYNEQFF
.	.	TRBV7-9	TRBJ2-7	TGTTCCAGCGAGTACGAGCAGTACTTC	CSSEYEQYF
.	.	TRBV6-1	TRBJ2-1	TGTGCCAGCAGTGATTATGGGGGCTCCCGCTACAATGAGCAGTTCTTC	CASSDYGGSRYNEQFF
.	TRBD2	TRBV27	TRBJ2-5	TGTGCCAGCAGTTCCGGACTAGCGGCCAGGTTCCAAGAGACCCAGTACTTC	CASSSGLAARFQETQYF
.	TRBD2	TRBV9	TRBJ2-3	TGTGCCAGCAGCCCAGTGGGACTAAGCACAGATACGCAGTATTTT	CASSPVGLSTDTQYF
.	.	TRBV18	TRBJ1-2	TGTGCCAGCGCCCCGCCGAATTCGGAGTATGGCTACACCTTC	CASAPPNSEYGYTF
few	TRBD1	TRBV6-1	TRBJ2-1	TGTGCCAGCTTCGGGACAGGGTACAATGAGCAGTTCTTC	CASFGTGYNEQFF
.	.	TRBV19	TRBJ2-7	TGTGCCAGTAGTATCGGACAACTTTACTACGAGCAGTACTTC	CASSIGQLYYEQYF
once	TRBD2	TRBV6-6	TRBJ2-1	TGTGCCAGCAGTCCGAGGGAGGGATACAATGAGCAGTTCTTC	CASSPREGYNEQFF
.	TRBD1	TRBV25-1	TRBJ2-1	TGTGCCAGCAGTTGGGGGACAGGGGGGGATAATGAGCAGTTCTTC	CASSWGTGGDNEQFF
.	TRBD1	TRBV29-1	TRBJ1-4	TGCAGCGTCGACGACTCGGGACAGGGTTTGTTTTTT	CSVDDSGQGLFF
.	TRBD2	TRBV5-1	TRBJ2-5	TGCGCCAGCAGCCTACGACTAGCGGAGCTCCAAGAGACCCAGTACTTC	CASSLRLAELQETQYF
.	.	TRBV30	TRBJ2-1	TGTGCCTGGAGTGTACAGCGGCCGACAGGAAAAAACCGAAATGAGCAGTTCTTC	CAWSVQRPTGKNRNEQFF
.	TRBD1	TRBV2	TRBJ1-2	TGTGCCAGCAACCCGGGACAGGGGAACTATGGCTACACCTTC	CASNPGQGNYGYTF
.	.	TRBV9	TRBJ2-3	TGTGCCAGCAGCGTAGAGGCCGGGGAGGTCACAGATACGCAGTATTTT	CASSVEAGEVTDTQYF